These 5 T cell receptor beta chains originate from one sample sequenced in a study of cytomegalovirus exposure and HLA in healthy donors. A multiplex PCR was run with 60 Vbeta primers and 13 Jbeta primers. Assay used: immunoSEQ multiplex PCR; TCRdb lists only in-frame clones, some missing. The sample contains about 97,000 clones, approximately 71% of which appear only once. The sample consisted of PBMCs. The receptors stem from a male donor in good health and CMV-seropositive.

The chain combines TRBV7-2 with TRBJ2-3; a weak D match, TRBD2 (6 bases). The CDR3 contains 15 residues. Trimming took 2 bases from V and 0 from J, leaving 9 bases between them. Germline V gene sequence: CDR1 SGHTA, CDR2 FQGNSA. CDR3 DNA: TGTGCCAGCAGCTTATTGGCGGGGAGCACAGATACGCAGTATTTT. Translation: CASSLLAGSTDTQYF.

This chain links TRBV5-1 with TRBJ2-7; 13 bases agree with TRBD2. Per the germline V gene, CDR1 is SGHRS and CDR2 is YFSETQ. The CDR3 loop spans 18 amino acids. With 0 bases clipped from V and 4 bases from J, the junction kept 10 bases outside the gene matches. The CDR3 spells CASSLELAGGTIAYEQYF. In DNA, the CDR3 is TGCGCCAGCAGCTTGGAACTAGCGGGAGGGACGATAGCGTACGAGCAGTACTTC. The full variable domain, in which reference TRBV5-1 and TRBJ2-7 provide the parts outside the CDR3, is KAGVTQTPRYLIKTRGQQVTLSCSPISGHRSVSWYQQTPGQGLQFLFEYFSETQRNKGNFPGRFSGRQFSNSRSEMNVSTLELGDSALYLCASSLELAGGTIAYEQYFGPGTRLTVT.

The rearrangement uses TRBV6-5 and TRBJ1-1; D might be TRBD1 (5 bases). This CDR3 region has 14 residues. Germline assignment: CDR1 MNHEY and CDR2 SVGAGI. Between the trimmed V and J ends, which lost 2 bases and 0 bases, there was a span of 7 bases. As DNA, the CDR3 is TGTGCCAGCAGTTACGGGGCAATGAACACTGAAGCTTTCTTT. Translated: CASSYGAMNTEAFF.

This clone was counted only a few times. This same CDR3 is encoded by further DNA sequences in the sample. The chain recombines TRBV7-2 with TRBJ2-4; tentatively, D is TRBD1 (5 bases). Germline CDR1 is SGHTA and CDR2 is FQGNSA. The CDR3 sequence is 14 residues long. V lost 4 bases and J lost 0, with 7 bases in between. The CDR3 DNA reads TGTGCCAGCAGCTCCAGGGTAGCCAAAAACATTCAGTACTTC. Translated, it gives CASSSRVAKNIQYF.

This clone turned up a few times. CDR3 region: CASSQGLAGEPSYEQYF. Here the CDR3 DNA reads TGTGCCAGCAGCCAGGGACTAGCGGGAGAACCGTCCTACGAGCAGTACTTC. The genes are TRBV11-1 and TRBJ2-7, with TRBD2 matching 14 bases. Trimming at V came to 5 bases and at J to 1 base, leaving 7 bases not matched to a gene. This CDR3 region has 17 residues. Germline V gives CDR1 SGHAT, CDR2 FQDESV (reference sequence).